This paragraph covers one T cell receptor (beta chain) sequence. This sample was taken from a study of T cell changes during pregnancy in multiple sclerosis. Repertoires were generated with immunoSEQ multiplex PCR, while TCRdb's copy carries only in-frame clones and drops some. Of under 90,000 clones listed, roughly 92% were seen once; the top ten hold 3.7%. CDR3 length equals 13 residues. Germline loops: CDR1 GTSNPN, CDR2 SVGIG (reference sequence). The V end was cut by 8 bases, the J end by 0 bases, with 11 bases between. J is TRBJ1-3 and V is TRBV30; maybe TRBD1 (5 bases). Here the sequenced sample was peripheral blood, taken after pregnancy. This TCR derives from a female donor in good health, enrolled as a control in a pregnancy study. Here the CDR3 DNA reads TGTGCCGTCCAGGGTGTCTCTGGAAACACCATATATTTT. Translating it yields CAVQGVSGNTIYF.